This entry describes one TCR beta chain. The antigen remains undetermined. This sample is part of a study of T cell repertoires in cytomegalovirus infection. Study-wide context: Newly reported HLA-C-restricted and thoroughly characterized HLA-B-restricted CMV epitopes were employed. It can be stated that public TCR beta signatures indicated CMV infection as well as a matching HLA type. The study's findings and limits: The study found HLA-C-restricted CMV-specific TCR beta clonotypes dominating the ex vivo response. Accumulated public TCR beta family frequency recognized individuals carrying CMV together with the relevant HLA.

The V and J ends lost 11 bases and 3 bases, in that order; junction bases with no gene match: 13. Germline assignment: CDR1 MDHEN and CDR2 SYDVKM. The CDR3 contains 16 residues. TCRdb re-analysed the reads in MiXCR, keeping a single row per CDR3 protein. The sample consists of hundreds of thousands of distinct CDR3 sequences, less than 35% of them appearing once. This sequence originates from a human donor in good health (CMV status not recorded). Some clones in this sample may be carry-over from other donors' samples. The specimen comprised cultured CD8+ T cells from PBMCs, sampled from culture after CMV antigen stimulation. The rearrangement links TRBV28 to TRBJ2-4; 10 nucleotides agree with TRBD1. DNA for the CDR3: TGTGCCCACAGCCCCGACAGGGGGCCCGTCAAAAACATTCAGTACTTC. It encodes CAHSPDRGPVKNIQYF.